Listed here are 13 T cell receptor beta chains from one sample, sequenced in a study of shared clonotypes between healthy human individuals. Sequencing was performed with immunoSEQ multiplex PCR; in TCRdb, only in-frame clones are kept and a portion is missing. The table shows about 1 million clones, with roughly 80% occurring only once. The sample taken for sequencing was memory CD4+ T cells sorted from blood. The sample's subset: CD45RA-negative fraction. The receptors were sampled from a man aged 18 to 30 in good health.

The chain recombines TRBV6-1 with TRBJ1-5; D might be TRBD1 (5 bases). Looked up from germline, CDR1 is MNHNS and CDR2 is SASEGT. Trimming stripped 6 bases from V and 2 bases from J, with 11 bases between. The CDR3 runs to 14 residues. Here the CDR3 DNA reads TGTGCCAGCAGCCTAGACAGCGGCAATCAGCCCCAGCATTTT. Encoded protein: CASSLDSGNQPQHF.

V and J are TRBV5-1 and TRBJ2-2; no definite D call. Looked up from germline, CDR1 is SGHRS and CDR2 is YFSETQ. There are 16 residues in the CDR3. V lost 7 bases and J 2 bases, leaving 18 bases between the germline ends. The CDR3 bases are TGCGCCAGCTACCCATCACCCGGGCCAAACACCGGGGAGCTGTTTTTT. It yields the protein CASYPSPGPNTGELFF.

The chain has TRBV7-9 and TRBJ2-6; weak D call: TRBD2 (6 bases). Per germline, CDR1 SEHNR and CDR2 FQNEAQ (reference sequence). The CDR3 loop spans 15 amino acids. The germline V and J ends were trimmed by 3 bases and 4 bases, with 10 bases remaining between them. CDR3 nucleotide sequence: TGTGCCAGCAGCTTCGGAGGGGCAGGGGCCAACGTCCTGACTTTC. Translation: CASSFGGAGANVLTF.

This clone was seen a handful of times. The DNA of the CDR3 is TGTGCCAGCAGTGAAAGGGTGGGCCCCTCCTACAATGAGCAGTTCTTC. Translation gives CASSERVGPSYNEQFF. The chain couples TRBV2 to TRBJ2-1; no reliable D call. Trimming cost V 2 bases and J 0 bases, with 11 bases left between them. Germline V gene lookup returns CDR1 SNHLY and CDR2 FYNNEI. This CDR3 has 16 amino acids.

The CDR3 spells CASSVGQGSGNTIYF. DNA for the CDR3: TGTGCCAGCAGCGTAGGTCAGGGTAGTGGAAACACCATATATTTT. This chain uses TRBV9 with TRBJ1-3; maybe TRBD1 (5 bases). V was trimmed by 0 bases and J by 3 bases, leaving 10 bases between them. CDR1 is SGDLS and CDR2 is YYNGEE in the germline V gene. CDR3 length: 15 amino acids. Using reference TRBV9 and TRBJ1-3 for the parts outside the CDR3, the full variable domain is DSGVTQTPKHLITATGQRVTLRCSPRSGDLSVYWYQQSLDQGLQFLIQYYNGEERAKGNILERFSAQQFPDLHSELNLSSLELGDSALYFCASSVGQGSGNTIYFGEGSWLTVV.

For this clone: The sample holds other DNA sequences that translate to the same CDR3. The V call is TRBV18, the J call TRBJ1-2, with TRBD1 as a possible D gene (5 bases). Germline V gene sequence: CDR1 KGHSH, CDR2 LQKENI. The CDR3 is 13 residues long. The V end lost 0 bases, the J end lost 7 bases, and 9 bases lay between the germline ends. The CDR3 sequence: CASSPPTGVGYTF. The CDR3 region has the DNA TGTGCCAGCTCACCACCGACGGGGGTTGGCTACACCTTC.

The CDR3 is CASSLALPQVNEQFF. The DNA for the CDR3 is TGTGCCAGCAGCTTAGCTCTACCCCAAGTCAATGAGCAGTTCTTC. The rearrangement uses TRBV7-2 and TRBJ2-1; no definite D call. Trimming took off 0 bases at V and 6 bases at J, with 12 bases between the two ends. The CDR3 loop spans 15 amino acids. From germline, CDR1 is SGHTA and CDR2 FQGNSA.

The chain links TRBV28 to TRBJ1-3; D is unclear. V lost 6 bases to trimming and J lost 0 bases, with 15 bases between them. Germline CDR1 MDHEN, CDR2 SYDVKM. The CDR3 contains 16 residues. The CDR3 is CASSRRLRASGNTIYF. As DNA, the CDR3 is TGTGCCAGCAGCCGAAGGTTACGGGCCTCTGGAAACACCATATATTTT.

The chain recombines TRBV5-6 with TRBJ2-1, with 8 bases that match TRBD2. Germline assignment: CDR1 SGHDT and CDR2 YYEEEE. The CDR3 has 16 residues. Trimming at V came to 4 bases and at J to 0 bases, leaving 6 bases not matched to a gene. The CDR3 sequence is CASSPDAGGSYNEQFF. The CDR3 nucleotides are TGTGCCAGCAGCCCCGATGCGGGGGGCTCCTACAATGAGCAGTTCTTC.

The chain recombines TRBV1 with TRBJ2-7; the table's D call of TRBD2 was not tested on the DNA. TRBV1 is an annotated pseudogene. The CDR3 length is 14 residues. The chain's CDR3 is CTSSHSGRAYEQYF. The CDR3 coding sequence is TGCACCAGCAGCCATAGCGGGAGGGCCTACGAGCAGTACTTC.

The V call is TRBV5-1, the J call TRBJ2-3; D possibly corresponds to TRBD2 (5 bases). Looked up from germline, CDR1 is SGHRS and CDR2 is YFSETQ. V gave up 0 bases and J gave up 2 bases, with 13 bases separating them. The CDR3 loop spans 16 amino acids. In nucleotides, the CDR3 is TGCGCCAGCAGCTTGGGTGGGCGGGCTACCACAGATACGCAGTATTTT. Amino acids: CASSLGGRATTDTQYF.

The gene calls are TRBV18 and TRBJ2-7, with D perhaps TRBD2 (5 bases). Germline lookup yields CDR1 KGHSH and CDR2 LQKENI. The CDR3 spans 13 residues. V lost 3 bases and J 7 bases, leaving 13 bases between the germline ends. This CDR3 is CASSPPSSGEQYF. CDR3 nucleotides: TGTGCCAGCTCACCCCCCTCATCGGGGGAGCAGTACTTC.

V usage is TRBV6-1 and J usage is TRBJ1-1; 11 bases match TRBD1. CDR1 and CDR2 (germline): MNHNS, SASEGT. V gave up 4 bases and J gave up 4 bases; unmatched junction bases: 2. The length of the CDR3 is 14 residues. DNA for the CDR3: TGTGCCAGCAGTGGGGACAGGGGGTTCACTGAAGCTTTCTTT. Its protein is CASSGDRGFTEAFF.